This TCR beta chain was retrieved from a study of blood T cell repertoires in COVID-19. Across the whole study: The origin of the acute and convalescent COVID-19 samples was the United States, Italy and Spain. Sources were T cells, B-cell-depleted T cells, or PBMCs; the material itself was cDNA or gDNA.

The V and J ends lost 3 bases and 5 bases, in that order; junction bases with no gene match: 4. Germline-derived CDR1 and CDR2 are LGHDT and YNNKEL (reference sequence). This CDR3 region has 14 residues. How the authors handled the data: It was from reference gene primer amplification that nucleated cell counts were estimated. Clones were sequenced by immunoSEQ multiplex PCR, and TCRdb holds only the in-frame ones, with some missing. Clone size and the V and J calls come from that table; the DNA yielded D and trimming. The data hold about 260,000 clones, with 84% observed a single time. The TCR comes from a woman in her thirties or forties who had recovered from COVID-19. Sequencing was done on a sample of peripheral blood. The V and J genes are TRBV3-1 (or the pseudogene TRBV3-2) and TRBJ1-2, with 9 bases fitting TRBD1. DNA of the CDR3: TGTGCCAGCAGCCAGGGACAGGGCGATTATGGCTACACCTTC. Translating it yields CASSQGQGDYGYTF.